Below, 20 T cell receptor beta chains from the same sample are listed, as sequenced in a study of beta chain features in type 1 diabetes. Reverse transcription of all isolated RNA meant that expressed TCRB transcripts were sequenced. Assay: immunoSEQ multiplex PCR; the TCRdb copy retains only in-frame clones and omits some. The sample comprises about half a million clones, around 10% of which are singletons, and approximately 0.05% rests with the top ten. The sequencing sample was made of naive CD4+ T cells from blood. These receptors came from a young woman in good health.

The V call is TRBV2, the J call TRBJ2-7; TRBD2 matches 10 bases. Germline assignment: CDR1 SNHLY and CDR2 FYNNEI. Germline trimming cut 5 bases from V and 11 bases from J; bases unmatched to any gene: 6. The CDR3 is 12 residues long. CDR3 in DNA: TGTGCCAGCAGTAAGGGACTAGCGTTCGAGTACTTC. The encoded protein is CASSKGLAFEYF. Together with reference TRBV2 and TRBJ2-7, the CDR3 gives the full variable domain: EPEVTQTPSHQVTQMGQEVILRCVPISNHLYFYWYRQILGQKVEFLVSFYNNEISEKSEIFDDQFSVERPDGSNFTLKIRSTKLEDSAMYFCASSKGLAFEYFGPGTRLTVT.

This clone was counted only a few times. V is TRBV29-1 and J is TRBJ1-4; TRBD1 matches at 7 bases. Germline V lookup: CDR1 SQVTM, CDR2 ANQGSEA. V dropped 4 bases and J dropped 0; count of bases not matched to a gene: 2. The length of the CDR3 is 14 residues. CDR3 DNA sequence: TGCAGCGTTGCCGGGACAGCAACTAATGAAAAACTGTTTTTT. As protein: CSVAGTATNEKLFF.

This clone turned up a few times. The CDR3 region has the DNA TGTGCCAGCAGCGTAGGGAGTACTCTGTCCTACGAGCAGTACTTC. Its protein product is CASSVGSTLSYEQYF. This chain joins TRBV9 and TRBJ2-7; unclear D gene. This CDR3 has 15 residues. Per the germline V gene, CDR1 is SGDLS and CDR2 is YYNGEE. V was cut by 0 bases and J by 1 base, with 11 bases left in between.

This clone came up a few times. The chain is built from TRBV7-8 and TRBJ2-3; no clear D gene. CDR1 is SGHVS and CDR2 is FQNEAQ in the germline V gene. The ends were cut back, 8 bases at V and 1 base at J, with 10 bases in the middle. There are 13 residues in the CDR3. The CDR3 region is CASWGWGTDTQYF. The CDR3 nucleotides read TGTGCCAGCTGGGGTTGGGGCACAGATACGCAGTATTTT.

J is TRBJ1-2 and V is TRBV15; D gene uncertain. CDR1 and CDR2 (germline): LNHNV, YYDKDF (reference sequence). The CDR3 loop spans 16 amino acids. V was shortened by 0 bases and J by 0 bases, with 11 bases between the two germline ends. The CDR3 DNA follows: TGTGCCACCAGCAGAGAAGGCCAGCTAGCTAACTATGGCTACACCTTC. Its translation is CATSREGQLANYGYTF.

The gene calls are TRBV7-8 and TRBJ2-7, with 8 positions matching TRBD2. V lost 7 bases to trimming and J lost 6 bases; unmatched junction nucleotides: 23. The CDR3 is made up of 18 amino acids. Looked up from germline, CDR1 is SGHVS and CDR2 is FQNEAQ. The CDR3 coding sequence is TGTGCCAGCATCCCTACCAGGAGAACGAGCGGGAGTTTACCCGAGCAGTACTTC. It yields the protein CASIPTRRTSGSLPEQYF.

The chain uses TRBV30 and TRBJ2-1, with 8 bases identical to TRBD1. Losses at the gene ends were 2 bases for V and 5 bases for J; bases not matched to a gene: 8. From germline, CDR1 is GTSNPN and CDR2 SVGIG (reference sequence). The CDR3 consists of 15 residues. CDR3 region: CAWSSDRVSDNEQFF. In DNA form, the CDR3 reads TGTGCCTGGAGTTCGGACAGGGTTTCCGACAATGAGCAGTTCTTC.

The V and J genes are TRBV27 and TRBJ2-1; 10 bases fit TRBD2. Per the germline V gene, CDR1 is MNHEY and CDR2 is SMNVEV (reference sequence). The trim removed 6 bases at V and 6 bases at J, leaving 2 bases unmatched. This CDR3 is 13 amino acids long. CDR3 nucleotide sequence: TGTGCCAGCAGGGCTAGCGGGAGCAATGAGCAGTTCTTC. Translated, it gives CASRASGSNEQFF.

The table lists this clone with a few counts. V gene TRBV5-1 combines with J gene TRBJ1-2, with no clear D. The CDR3 runs 14 residues. CDR1 SGHRS and CDR2 YFSETQ come from the germline V gene. V was clipped by 6 bases and J by 8 bases, with 20 bases between them. CDR3 protein: CASKSLSTLEGYTF. In DNA, the CDR3 is TGCGCCAGCAAGTCTCTCTCAACTCTCGAGGGCTACACCTTC.

This clone was counted only a few times. The chain couples TRBV4-2 to TRBJ2-2; 10 bases are a match to TRBD1. Germline assignment: CDR1 LGHNA and CDR2 YNFKEQ. V lost 2 bases, J lost 5 bases, and 5 bases stayed unmatched. The CDR3 runs to 16 residues. Here the CDR3 reads CASSQKTGGGTGELFF. The CDR3 region has the DNA TGTGCCAGCAGCCAAAAGACAGGGGGCGGAACCGGGGAGCTGTTTTTT.

Here the CDR3 reads CASIRAGQQEDTQYF. Written as DNA, the CDR3 is TGCGCCAGCATTCGTGCGGGACAGCAGGAAGATACGCAGTATTTT. The rearrangement uses TRBV5-1 and TRBJ2-3, with D possibly matching TRBD1 (7 bases). The CDR3 is made up of 15 amino acids. Trimming shortened V by 6 bases and J by 5 bases, and 19 bases separated the two germline ends. Germline V gene sequence: CDR1 SGHRS, CDR2 YFSETQ. The full variable domain, completed using reference TRBV5-1 and TRBJ2-3, is KAGVTQTPRYLIKTRGQQVTLSCSPISGHRSVSWYQQTPGQGLQFLFEYFSETQRNKGNFPGRFSGRQFSNSRSEMNVSTLELGDSALYLCASIRAGQQEDTQYFGPGTRLTVL.

This chain uses TRBV2 with TRBJ2-5; tentatively, D is TRBD2 (6 bases). Trimming removed 3 bases at V and 7 bases at J, with 12 bases between. CDR1 is SNHLY, CDR2 FYNNEI, per germline. CDR3 length equals 13 residues. The CDR3 DNA sequence: TGTGCCAGCAGTGATGCCGGGGGACGGACCCAGTACTTC. Translation gives CASSDAGGRTQYF. Together with reference TRBV2 and TRBJ2-5, the CDR3 gives the full variable domain: EPEVTQTPSHQVTQMGQEVILRCVPISNHLYFYWYRQILGQKVEFLVSFYNNEISEKSEIFDDQFSVERPDGSNFTLKIRSTKLEDSAMYFCASSDAGGRTQYFGPGTRLLVL.

V gene TRBV7-9 combines with J gene TRBJ2-1; 8 positions match TRBD1. J gave up 8 bases and V 5 bases, and 11 bases lay outside the gene matches. The CDR3 loop spans 15 amino acids. Germline assignment: CDR1 SEHNR and CDR2 FQNEAQ (reference sequence). The CDR3 is CASSRTGGLLDEQFF. CDR3 coding DNA: TGTGCCAGCAGCCGCACAGGGGGTCTACTCGATGAGCAGTTCTTC.

This clone showed up just a few times. The rearrangement uses TRBV2 and TRBJ2-5, with 7 positions matching TRBD2. The germline V gene has CDR1 SNHLY and CDR2 FYNNEI. J gave up 3 bases and V 10 bases, and 8 bases lay outside the gene matches. The CDR3 contains 13 residues. As DNA, the CDR3 is TGTGCCACCGGGGGGAGCGAAAAAGAGACCCAGTACTTC. This translates into CATGGSEKETQYF. Full variable domain (outside the CDR3, taken from reference TRBV2 and TRBJ2-5): EPEVTQTPSHQVTQMGQEVILRCVPISNHLYFYWYRQILGQKVEFLVSFYNNEISEKSEIFDDQFSVERPDGSNFTLKIRSTKLEDSAMYFCATGGSEKETQYFGPGTRLLVL.

J is TRBJ2-5 and V is TRBV7-2; D is unresolved. Trimming took off 5 bases at V and 5 bases at J, with 9 bases between the two ends. The CDR3 loop spans 12 amino acids. Germline lookup yields CDR1 SGHTA and CDR2 FQGNSA. The CDR3 bases are TGTGCCAGCAGCCGCCCTAGGGAGACCCAGTACTTC. This translates into CASSRPRETQYF.

V gene TRBV5-6 combines with J gene TRBJ2-6, with D uncertain. The CDR3 runs 14 residues. Germline-derived CDR1 and CDR2 are SGHDT and YYEEEE. V shed 1 base and J shed 1 base, with 3 bases lying between them. CDR3 nucleotide sequence: TGTGCCAGCAGCTTGATTTCTGGGGCCAACGTCCTGACTTTC. This sequence encodes CASSLISGANVLTF.

This clone turned up a few times. The chain carries TRBV7-3 and TRBJ2-2; 8 nucleotides align to TRBD1. V shed 4 bases, J shed 4 bases, and the junction held 2 bases outside the gene matches. This CDR3 spans 14 amino acids. Per the germline V gene, CDR1 is SGHTA and CDR2 is FQGTGA. CDR3: CASSSGQGTGELFF. CDR3 in DNA: TGTGCCAGCAGCTCCGGACAGGGCACCGGGGAGCTGTTTTTT.

This clone was counted a few times. This sequence joins TRBV2 and TRBJ2-5; D gene ambiguous. Germline CDR1 is SNHLY and CDR2 is FYNNEI. The CDR3 consists of 13 residues. Trimming took 5 bases from V and 2 from J, leaving 9 bases between them. Here the CDR3 DNA reads TGTGCCAGCAGTTTTGGCAAGCAAGAGACCCAGTACTTC. It specifies CASSFGKQETQYF.

V usage is TRBV11-2 and J usage is TRBJ2-5; maybe TRBD1 (6 bases). CDR1 and CDR2 from the germline V gene are SGHAT and FQNNGV. Trimming shortened V by 6 bases and J by 2 bases, and 10 bases separated the two germline ends. There are 13 residues in the CDR3. The CDR3 sequence: CASSWTVQETQYF. The CDR3 DNA sequence: TGTGCCAGCAGTTGGACAGTGCAAGAGACCCAGTACTTC.

A few counts support this clone. The chain recombines TRBV15 with TRBJ1-1; no definite D call. V was clipped by 4 bases and J by 1 base, with 10 bases between them. The germline V gene encodes CDR1 LNHNV and CDR2 YYDKDF (reference sequence). This CDR3 region has 14 residues. CDR3 sequence reads: CATSKKTQNTEAFF. The DNA for the CDR3 is TGTGCCACCAGCAAAAAGACACAGAACACTGAAGCTTTCTTT.